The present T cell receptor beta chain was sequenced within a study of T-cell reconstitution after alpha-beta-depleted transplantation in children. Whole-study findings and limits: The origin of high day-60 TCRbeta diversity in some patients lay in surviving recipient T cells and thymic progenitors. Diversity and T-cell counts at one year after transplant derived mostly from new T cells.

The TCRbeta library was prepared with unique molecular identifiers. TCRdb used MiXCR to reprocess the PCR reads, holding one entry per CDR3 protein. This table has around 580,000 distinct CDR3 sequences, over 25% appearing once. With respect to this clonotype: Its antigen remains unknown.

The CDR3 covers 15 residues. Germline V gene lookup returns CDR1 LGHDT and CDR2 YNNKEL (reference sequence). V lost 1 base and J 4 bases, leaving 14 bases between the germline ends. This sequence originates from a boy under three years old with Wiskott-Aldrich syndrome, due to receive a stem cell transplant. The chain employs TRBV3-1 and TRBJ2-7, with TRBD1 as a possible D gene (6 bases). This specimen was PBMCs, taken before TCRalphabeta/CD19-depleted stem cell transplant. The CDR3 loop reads CASSQAWGRGYEQYF. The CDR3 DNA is TGTGCCAGCAGCCAAGCGTGGGGGCGAGGGTACGAGCAGTACTTC.